Listed here are 21 T cell receptor beta chains from one sample, sequenced in a study of blood T cells in healthy people across ages. Sample-barcoded 5' priming and a J-beta primer mix drove a second PCR of about 6 to 11 cycles. TCRdb re-derived calls from the 5' RACE reads in MiXCR, one entry per CDR3 protein. The data show 850,000 to 1,100,000 distinct CDR3 sequences, approximately 38% seen once. Input material: blood. The receptor set was obtained from a man aged 18 to 35 in good health.

The V and J genes are TRBV7-8 and TRBJ2-3; 9 bases are shared with TRBD1. Germline CDR1 SGHVS, CDR2 FQNEAQ. The CDR3 has 13 amino acids. The J segment lost 5 bases and the V segment lost 6 bases, leaving 3 bases of the junction unmatched. CDR3 loop: CASRGQGGDTQYF. As DNA, the CDR3 is TGTGCCAGCAGGGGACAGGGAGGAGATACGCAGTATTTT.

This sequence joins TRBV6-2 or TRBV6-3 and TRBJ2-1, with a tentative D call TRBD2 (6 bases). Germline-derived CDR1 and CDR2 are MNHEY and SVGEGT. The V and J ends lost 5 bases and 9 bases respectively, with 20 bases between them. The CDR3 is 15 amino acids. The CDR3 DNA is TGTGCCAGCAGTCTACTAGGGACTGTGGGATCTGAGCAGTTCTTC. Translation: CASSLLGTVGSEQFF.

CDR3 sequence reads: CASSYSKGELFF. The CDR3 DNA reads as TGTGCCAGCAGTTACTCGAAGGGGGAGCTGTTTTTT. The chain recombines TRBV6-5 with TRBJ2-2; D is uncertain. The CDR3 is 12 amino acids. Trimming left V 0 bases short and J 8 bases short, with 4 bases between. CDR1 MNHEY and CDR2 SVGAGI come from the germline V gene.

CDR3 nucleotide sequence: TGCGCCAGTAAGGGCCGACAGCTCCAAGAGACCCAGTACTTC. This codes for CASKGRQLQETQYF. This rearrangement joins TRBV5-1 to TRBJ2-5; possible D gene TRBD1, 5 bases. Trimming left V 8 bases short and J 1 base short, with 15 bases between. Germline CDR1 is SGHRS and CDR2 is YFSETQ. The CDR3 spans 14 residues.

The chain is built from TRBV2 and TRBJ2-4; no firm D call. CDR1 and CDR2 (germline): SNHLY, FYNNEI. The CDR3 covers 12 residues. The V end was cut by 0 bases, the J end by 11 bases, with 8 bases between. CDR3 protein: CASSEAGRVQYF. The CDR3 nucleotides read TGTGCCAGCAGTGAAGCCGGCCGGGTTCAGTACTTC.

A word on this clonotype: One end of the junction does not line up with germline, which may come from a read error. The chain couples TRBV3-1 to TRBJ1-2, with D uncertain. CDR3 size: 14 residues. CDR1 and CDR2 from the germline V gene are LGHDT and YNNKEL (reference sequence). CDR3 in amino acids: CASTQAGANYGYTF. The CDR3 coding sequence is TGTGCCAGCACCCAAGCTGGGGCTAACTATGGCTACACCTTC.

This clonotype has a handful of counts. V and J are TRBV12-3 or TRBV12-4 and TRBJ2-7, with D unresolved. The DNA end is more similar to TRBJ2-5, so the J call may be wrong. The CDR3 length is 13 residues. DNA for the CDR3: TGTGCCAGCAGTTTAGGGGTGGCCAGGACCCAGTACTTC. Amino acid sequence: CASSLGVARTQYF.

There are a few counts of this clonotype. DNA for the CDR3: TGTGCCAGCAGTGGAGTACAAGGGGGAAAAGGGGAGACCCAGTACTTC. Its translation is CASSGVQGGKGETQYF. The gene calls are TRBV25-1 and TRBJ2-5; tentative D call: TRBD1 (6 bases). Germline V gives CDR1 MGHDK, CDR2 SYGVNS. This CDR3 comprises 16 residues. V lost 4 bases to trimming and J lost 5 bases, with 20 bases between them.

The V and J genes are TRBV7-2 and TRBJ1-4; no clear D. V was cut by 1 base and J by 7 bases, with 16 bases left in between. The CDR3 sequence is 16 residues long. Germline V gene lookup returns CDR1 SGHTA and CDR2 FQGNSA. CDR3: CASSLVHWGESEKLFF. In DNA form, the CDR3 reads TGTGCCAGCAGCTTAGTTCATTGGGGTGAAAGTGAAAAACTGTTTTTT. Full variable domain (rest looked up from reference TRBV7-2 and TRBJ1-4): GAGVSQSPSNKVTEKGKDVELRCDPISGHTALYWYRQSLGQGLEFLIYFQGNSAPDKSGLPSDRFSAERTGGSVSTLTIQRTQQEDSAVYLCASSLVHWGESEKLFFGSGTQLSVL.

This clonotype was counted a single time. The chain has TRBV12-3 or TRBV12-4 and TRBJ2-3; 7 positions match TRBD2. V lost 2 bases and J lost 4; bases outside the gene matches: 6. The length of the CDR3 is 15 residues. The CDR3 spells CASSLYAGRADTQYF. The CDR3 bases are TGTGCCAGCAGTTTATACGCAGGGAGGGCAGATACGCAGTATTTT.

The rearrangement uses TRBV20-1 and TRBJ2-5; D is unclear. The length of the CDR3 is 13 residues. The germline CDR1 and CDR2 sequences are DFQATT and SNEGSKA (reference sequence). Trimming left V 6 bases short and J 1 base short, with 12 bases between. CDR3 DNA: TGCAGTGCATCTCCGAGCCGCCAAGAGACCCAGTACTTC. Its translation is CSASPSRQETQYF.

The chain joins TRBV7-8 to TRBJ2-1; D tentatively fits TRBD1 or TRBD2 (5 bases each). V lost 5 bases to trimming and J lost 5 bases, with 13 bases between them. Germline assignment: CDR1 SGHVS and CDR2 FQNEAQ. This CDR3 has 14 residues. As DNA, the CDR3 is TGTGCCAGCAGCCCCGAGGGGCTACACAATGAGCAGTTCTTC. Residues: CASSPEGLHNEQFF.

The chain carries TRBV5-1 and TRBJ2-5; 9 bases are shared with TRBD1. CDR3 size: 15 residues. V gave up 4 bases and J gave up 4 bases; unmatched junction bases: 8. The germline V gene encodes CDR1 SGHRS and CDR2 YFSETQ. The CDR3 DNA reads as TGCGCCAGCAGCGGAGGACAGGGGTTACGAGAGACCCAGTACTTC. It specifies CASSGGQGLRETQYF.

This rearrangement joins TRBV9 to TRBJ2-1, with 9 bases matching TRBD2. Trimming took 3 bases from V and 7 from J; bases not matched to a gene: 17. CDR1 SGDLS and CDR2 YYNGEE come from the germline V gene. CDR3 size: 18 residues. The CDR3 sequence is CASSASRAGGPSYNEQFF. The CDR3 DNA is TGTGCCAGCAGCGCTAGTCGGGCGGGGGGGCCATCGTATAATGAGCAGTTCTTC.

This chain links TRBV27 with TRBJ2-7; D uncertain. Per germline, CDR1 MNHEY and CDR2 SMNVEV (reference sequence). CDR3 length: 13 residues. The germline V and J ends were trimmed by 3 bases and 4 bases, with 10 bases remaining between them. The CDR3 region is CASSFAPPYEQYF. For the CDR3, the DNA is TGTGCCAGCAGTTTCGCCCCACCTTACGAGCAGTACTTC.

A note on this clonotype: Relative to the germline gene, one junction end is altered; a read error may explain this. The CDR3 loop reads CGVERLDRKNIQYF. The CDR3, as DNA: TGCGGCGTTGAAAGGTTGGATAGGAAAAACATTCAGTACTTC. The V call is TRBV29-1, the J call TRBJ2-4; no reliable D call. The CDR3 has 14 residues. Germline CDR1 SQVTM, CDR2 ANQGSEA.

This clonotype was found many times. This rearrangement joins TRBV20-1 to TRBJ1-2; no definite D call. Between the trimmed V and J ends, which lost 1 base and 2 bases, there was a span of 5 bases. This CDR3 has 12 residues. In germline, CDR1 is DFQATT, CDR2 SNEGSKA (reference sequence). Here the CDR3 reads CSARGGNYGYTF. CDR3 bases: TGCAGTGCTAGAGGGGGAAACTATGGCTACACCTTC.

The chain recombines TRBV4-2 with TRBJ2-2, with D unresolved. Germline-derived CDR1 and CDR2 are LGHNA and YNFKEQ. The V end was cut by 7 bases, the J end by 6 bases, with 18 bases between. This CDR3 region has 15 residues. CDR3 DNA sequence: TGTGCCAGCAACCCTCACTTCCCCTGGTCCGGGGAGCTGTTTTTT. Its translation is CASNPHFPWSGELFF.

The table lists this clonotype with a few counts. The chain employs TRBV18 and TRBJ2-6; TRBD1 is a possible D gene (6 bases). The V and J ends lost 3 bases and 10 bases respectively, with 19 bases between them. CDR3 length: 16 residues. Germline V lookup: CDR1 KGHSH, CDR2 LQKENI. CDR3 DNA sequence: TGTGCCAGCTCACCCACCCTACAGGGTCGCGAAAACGTCCTGACTTTC. It yields the protein CASSPTLQGRENVLTF.

V is TRBV6-2 or TRBV6-3 and J is TRBJ1-2; D unclear. Germline V gives CDR1 MNHEY, CDR2 SVGEGT. The ends were cut back, 2 bases at V and 3 bases at J, with 7 bases in the middle. The CDR3 is 13 residues long. The CDR3 loop reads CASSYAEDYGYTF. CDR3 sequence (DNA): TGTGCCAGCAGTTACGCAGAAGACTATGGCTACACCTTC.

This clonotype was seen more than once but under ten times. J is TRBJ2-1 and V is TRBV29-1; 8 bases are shared with TRBD2. The germline CDR1 and CDR2 sequences are SQVTM and ANQGSEA. Trimming cost V 6 bases and J 4 bases; bases outside gene matches: 8. This CDR3 comprises 14 residues. For the CDR3, the DNA is TGCAGCGTGTCAATAGCGGGATATTACAATGAGCAGTTCTTC. Protein: CSVSIAGYYNEQFF.